The 23 T cell receptor beta chains in this list originate from one sample, sequenced in a study of regulatory T cells in long-lasting Graves disease. Noted time point: persistent/refractory GD, antithyroid drugs over 5 years with positive TRAb. RNA isolated from PBMCs was used to make the TCR library. Construction of TCR beta libraries relied on iRepertoire HTBI primers and on Arm-PCR targeting CDR3 regions. TCRdb reprocessed the multiplex PCR reads with MiXCR, giving one entry per CDR3 protein. The table lists about 470,000 distinct CDR3 sequences, 20% to 25% of them singletons. Sequencing used peripheral blood mononuclear cells (PBMCs), obtained when the disease was refractory, from a patient treated with antithyroid drugs. All receptors derive from a female donor with Graves disease.

This clonotype was counted only a few times. The gene calls are TRBV20-1 and TRBJ2-5, with D tentatively TRBD2 (6 bases). CDR3 length: 13 residues. The V and J ends lost 0 bases and 3 bases respectively, with 8 bases between them. Germline CDR1 reads DFQATT; CDR2 reads SNEGSKA (reference sequence). In DNA, the CDR3 is TGCAGTGCTAGAGATCCGGGGGAAGAGACCCAGTACTTC. Protein product: CSARDPGEETQYF.

This clonotype was counted between two and nine times. The rearrangement joins TRBV7-6 to TRBJ1-1, with a tentative D call TRBD1 (5 bases). The CDR3 has 15 amino acids. The V gene's germline CDR1 is SGHVS and CDR2 FNYEAQ. V was clipped by 2 bases and J by 1 base, with 11 bases between them. CDR3 coding DNA: TGTGCCAGCAGCTTAAGTGGGGCTCCGAACACTGAAGCTTTCTTT. Amino acid sequence: CASSLSGAPNTEAFF.

This clonotype was seen only a few times. The CDR3 DNA reads TGTGCCAGCAGGTTGGGGGCGGGGGTGGACGTCTCGCAGCCCCAGCATTTT. Translation gives CASRLGAGVDVSQPQHF. The V gene is TRBV12-3 or TRBV12-4, the J gene TRBJ1-5; D perhaps matches TRBD1 (6 bases). V lost 6 bases and J 7 bases, leaving 25 bases between the germline ends. The CDR3 loop spans 17 amino acids.

This clonotype was seen repeatedly, ten times or more. The genes are TRBV28 and TRBJ1-4; D is unclear. The ends were cut back, 3 bases at V and 6 bases at J, with 11 bases in the middle. The CDR3 length is 14 residues. Germline CDR1 is MDHEN and CDR2 is SYDVKM. The CDR3, as DNA: TGTGCCAGCAGTTTCAACAGCCTTTATGAAAAACTGTTTTTT. As protein: CASSFNSLYEKLFF.

The table lists this clonotype with many counts. Written as DNA, the CDR3 is TGTGCCAGCAGCTTAAGTTTGGGGGGCGGGGAGACCCAGTACTTC. This encodes CASSLSLGGGETQYF. This chain links TRBV7-2 with TRBJ2-5, with D perhaps being TRBD1 or TRBD2 (6 bases each). Germline V gene lookup returns CDR1 SGHTA and CDR2 FQGNSA. The CDR3 loop spans 15 amino acids. V was cut by 2 bases and J by 5 bases, with 15 bases left in between.

This clonotype has at least ten counts. The CDR3 DNA sequence: TGTGCCAGCAGTTTATCACTTAGGGGCCCTGCCTACGAGCAGTACTTC. Translating gives CASSLSLRGPAYEQYF. The V call is TRBV28, the J call TRBJ2-7, with D possibly matching TRBD1 (5 bases). CDR3 length: 16 residues. Germline assignment: CDR1 MDHEN and CDR2 SYDVKM. With 1 base removed from V and 2 bases from J, the gap between germline ends came to 15 bases. Full variable domain (outside the CDR3, taken from reference TRBV28 and TRBJ2-7): DVKVTQSSRYLVKRTGEKVFLECVQDMDHENMFWYRQDPGLGLRLIYFSYDVKMKEKGDIPEGYSVSREKKERFSLILESASTNQTSMYLCASSLSLRGPAYEQYFGPGTRLTVT.

This clonotype was picked up many times. DNA of the CDR3: TGTGCCAGCAGTTTTACTCCTTGGGCTATCACTAGCACAGATACGCAGTATTTT. This translates into CASSFTPWAITSTDTQYF. The chain employs TRBV28 and TRBJ2-3; D not certain. The CDR3 loop spans 18 amino acids. V lost 3 bases and J 0 bases, leaving 19 bases between the germline ends. Germline loops: CDR1 MDHEN, CDR2 SYDVKM.

CDR3 protein: CASSAAPNYGYTF. The CDR3 DNA reads as TGTGCCAGCAGCGCCGCTCCTAACTATGGCTACACCTTC. The genes are TRBV9 and TRBJ1-2; no clear D gene. Germline values: CDR1 SGDLS, CDR2 YYNGEE. CDR3 length: 13 residues. V lost 3 bases and J 0 bases, leaving 6 bases between the germline ends. Based on the CDR3 plus reference TRBV9 and TRBJ1-2, the full variable domain is DSGVTQTPKHLITATGQRVTLRCSPRSGDLSVYWYQQSLDQGLQFLIQYYNGEERAKGNILERFSAQQFPDLHSELNLSSLELGDSALYFCASSAAPNYGYTFGSGTRLTVV.

The chain links TRBV9 to TRBJ1-1; D ambiguous. This CDR3 is 14 amino acids long. V was trimmed by 0 bases and J by 2 bases, leaving 8 bases between them. Germline V CDR1 and CDR2: SGDLS, YYNGEE. CDR3 nucleotides: TGTGCCAGCAGCGTAGATTGGGGTAACACTGAAGCTTTCTTT. Its protein is CASSVDWGNTEAFF.

The chain is built from TRBV6-1 and TRBJ2-7; 12 bases align to TRBD2. The CDR3 extends over 17 amino acids. Losses at the gene ends were 5 bases for V and 2 bases for J; bases not matched to a gene: 10. The germline gives CDR1 MNHNS, CDR2 SASEGT. DNA of the CDR3: TGTGCCAGCAGTAACCTAGCGGGAGGGAGTTACCCCTACGAGCAGTACTTC. Translating it yields CASSNLAGGSYPYEQYF.

The CDR3 bases are TGTGCCAGTATTTTAAGGGGGCAGGCTGAAGCTTTCTTT. This gives the protein CASILRGQAEAFF. The chain has TRBV19 and TRBJ1-1; 7 bases map to TRBD1. Germline V gene data show CDR1 as LNHDA and CDR2 as SQIVND (reference sequence). J gave up 6 bases and V 7 bases, and 8 bases lay outside the gene matches. The CDR3 covers 13 residues.

This clonotype was detected many times. This chain connects TRBV7-6 to TRBJ1-1; D uncertain. The V end lost 5 bases, the J end lost 1 base, and 11 bases lay between the germline ends. The CDR3 has 14 residues. CDR1 is SGHVS, CDR2 FNYEAQ, per germline. For the CDR3, the DNA is TGTGCCAGCAGCCCCCAGGACGGGAACACTGAAGCTTTCTTT. Protein: CASSPQDGNTEAFF.

The J gene is TRBJ2-3, the V gene TRBV11-2, with a tentative D call TRBD1 (7 bases). V dropped 2 bases and J dropped 3 bases, with 12 bases sitting between them. This CDR3 has 15 residues. CDR1 and CDR2 from the germline V gene are SGHAT and FQNNGV. DNA for the CDR3: TGTGCCAGCAGCTTACAGGGGGGTGTAACAGATACGCAGTATTTT. Its translation is CASSLQGGVTDTQYF.

The chain joins TRBV7-9 to TRBJ2-7; TRBD1 aligns across 9 bases. Germline CDR1 and CDR2: SEHNR and FQNEAQ (reference sequence). The CDR3 loop spans 14 amino acids. V gave up 5 bases and J gave up 5 bases; unmatched junction bases: 7. CDR3 in DNA: TGTGCCAGCAGCATACCGGGACAGGGCCACGAGCAGTACTTC. Translation gives CASSIPGQGHEQYF.

V gene TRBV9 combines with J gene TRBJ1-3, with D maybe TRBD1 (5 bases). CDR3 size: 13 residues. V dropped 5 bases and J dropped 4 bases, with 10 bases sitting between them. CDR1 SGDLS and CDR2 YYNGEE come from the germline V gene. In nucleotides, the CDR3 is TGTGCCAGCAGTCGATGGGGCGGAAACACCATATATTTT. As protein: CASSRWGGNTIYF.

J is TRBJ2-7 and V is TRBV4-1; D unclear. The germline V gene has CDR1 MGHRA and CDR2 YSYEKL. The CDR3 spans 15 residues. V was cut by 1 base and J by 4 bases, with 14 bases left in between. CDR3 in DNA: TGCGCCAGCAGCCAAGGCCCTACAGTAGGGTACGAGCAGTACTTC. Amino acid sequence: CASSQGPTVGYEQYF.

The chain carries TRBV4-1 and TRBJ1-2, with TRBD1 as a possible D gene (5 bases). This CDR3 comprises 13 residues. V lost 4 bases and J 8 bases, leaving 14 bases between the germline ends. Germline V lookup: CDR1 MGHRA, CDR2 YSYEKL. The CDR3 loop is CASSPTQGGGYTF. The CDR3 DNA sequence: TGCGCCAGCAGCCCAACGCAGGGAGGAGGCTACACCTTC.

The chain joins TRBV19 to TRBJ2-3, with 9 bases identical to TRBD2. The CDR3 has 17 amino acids. Germline CDR1 and CDR2: LNHDA and SQIVND (reference sequence). Trimming cost V 6 bases and J 2 bases; bases outside gene matches: 12. The CDR3 sequence: CASSYEATSGFTDTQYF. The DNA for the CDR3 is TGTGCCAGTAGCTATGAAGCGACTAGCGGCTTCACAGATACGCAGTATTTT.

This clonotype was recorded a few times. The J gene is TRBJ2-7, the V gene TRBV5-1, with 9 bases aligning to TRBD1. CDR1 and CDR2 from the germline V gene are SGHRS and YFSETQ. CDR3 length equals 16 residues. Trimming removed 0 bases from V and 2 bases from J; junction bases left unmatched: 6. CDR3 sequence reads: CASSLGGQGSTYEQYF. CDR3 nucleotides: TGCGCCAGCAGCTTGGGAGGACAGGGGAGTACCTACGAGCAGTACTTC.

This clonotype was counted ten times or more. V and J are TRBV11-1 and TRBJ1-6; D unclear. CDR3 length: 14 amino acids. In germline, CDR1 is SGHAT, CDR2 FQDESV (reference sequence). Trimming cost V 5 bases and J 7 bases, with 12 bases left between them. Here the CDR3 DNA reads TGTGCCAGCAGCCATCGCCTCAGCAATTCACCCCTCCACTTT. Its translation is CASSHRLSNSPLHF.

Many counts were recorded for this clonotype. The rearrangement uses TRBV10-3 and TRBJ1-2; TRBD1 aligns across 8 bases. Per germline, CDR1 ENHRY and CDR2 SYGVKD. V shed 3 bases, J shed 4 bases, and the junction held 7 bases outside the gene matches. CDR3 size: 15 residues. In DNA form, the CDR3 reads TGTGCCATCAGTGAAGTCGGACAGGGCGTCTATGGCTACACCTTC. This sequence encodes CAISEVGQGVYGYTF.

Turning to this clonotype: An end of the junction does not agree with germline; a read error may underlie this. This chain links TRBV15 with TRBJ1-4; 10 nucleotides match TRBD1. The CDR3 is 15 amino acids. Germline CDR1 and CDR2: LNHNV and YYDKDF (reference sequence). Written as DNA, the CDR3 is TGTGCCACCAGCACTCGACAGGGGGCTAATGAAAAACTGGTTTTT. As protein: CATSTRQGANEKLVF.

The chain uses TRBV10-3 and TRBJ2-7, with D tentatively TRBD1 (6 bases). The germline V gene encodes CDR1 ENHRY and CDR2 SYGVKD. There are 15 residues in the CDR3. V dropped 3 bases and J dropped 4 bases, with 16 bases sitting between them. DNA for the CDR3: TGTGCCATCAGTGAAGGGTCAGGGGATAGGTACGAGCAGTACTTC. This gives the protein CAISEGSGDRYEQYF.